The entry that follows covers one T cell receptor (beta chain) sequence. This sample is part of a study of OX40 agonist ivuxolimab in advanced cancers. The overall study: Prior therapy, whether anti-PD-1, anti-PD-L1 or anti-CTLA-4, was allowed, and roughly 41% had some. One patient with hepatocellular carcinoma and two with cutaneous melanoma, three in all, had partial responses.

Trimming left V 3 bases short and J 4 bases short, with 17 bases between. CDR3 size: 16 residues. The germline V gene has CDR1 MNHNS and CDR2 SASEGT. Sequenced by immunoSEQ multiplex PCR; TCRdb stores in-frame clones only, minus some. The table records 67,000 or so clones, approximately 89% of them present only once. Sample: CD4+ or CD8+ T cells sorted from blood, taken in a trial of the OX40 agonist ivuxolimab. This receptor was obtained from an adult with an advanced solid tumor such as melanoma, head and neck, liver or kidney cancer. V usage is TRBV6-1 and J usage is TRBJ2-3; D might be TRBD1 or TRBD2, each matching 6 bases. Here the CDR3 reads CASSEPRPRGPDTQYF. In DNA form, the CDR3 reads TGTGCCAGCAGTGAGCCTAGGCCTCGGGGGCCAGATACGCAGTATTTT.